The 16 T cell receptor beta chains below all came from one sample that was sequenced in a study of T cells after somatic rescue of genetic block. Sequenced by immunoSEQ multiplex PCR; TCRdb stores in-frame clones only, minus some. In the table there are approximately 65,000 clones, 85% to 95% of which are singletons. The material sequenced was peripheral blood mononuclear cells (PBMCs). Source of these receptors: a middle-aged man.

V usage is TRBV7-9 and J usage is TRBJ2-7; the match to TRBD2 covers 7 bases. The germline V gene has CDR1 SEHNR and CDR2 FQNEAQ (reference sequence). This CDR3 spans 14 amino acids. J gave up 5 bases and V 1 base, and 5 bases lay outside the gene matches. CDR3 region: CASSLVGLSHEQYF. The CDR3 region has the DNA TGTGCCAGCAGCTTAGTGGGACTAAGCCACGAGCAGTACTTC.

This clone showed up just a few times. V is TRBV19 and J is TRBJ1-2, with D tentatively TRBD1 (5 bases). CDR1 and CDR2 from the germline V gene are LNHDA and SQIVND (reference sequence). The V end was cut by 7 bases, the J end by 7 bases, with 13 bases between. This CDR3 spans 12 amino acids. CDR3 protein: CASTPGGGGYTF. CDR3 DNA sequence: TGTGCCAGTACCCCCGGGGGAGGTGGCTACACCTTC.

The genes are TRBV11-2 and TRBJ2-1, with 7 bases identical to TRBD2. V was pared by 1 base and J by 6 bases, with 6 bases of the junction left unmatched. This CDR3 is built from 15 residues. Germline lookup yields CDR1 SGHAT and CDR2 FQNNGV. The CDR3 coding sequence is TGTGCCAGCAGCTTAGCCGGGAGGATCTCCAATGAGCAGTTCTTC. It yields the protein CASSLAGRISNEQFF.

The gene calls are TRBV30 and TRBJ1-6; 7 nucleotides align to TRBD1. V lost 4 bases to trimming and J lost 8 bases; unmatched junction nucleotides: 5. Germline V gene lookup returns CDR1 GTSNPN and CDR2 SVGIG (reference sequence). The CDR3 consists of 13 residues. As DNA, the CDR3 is TGTGCCTGGAACAACAGGGGTGATTCACCCCTCCACTTT. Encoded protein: CAWNNRGDSPLHF.

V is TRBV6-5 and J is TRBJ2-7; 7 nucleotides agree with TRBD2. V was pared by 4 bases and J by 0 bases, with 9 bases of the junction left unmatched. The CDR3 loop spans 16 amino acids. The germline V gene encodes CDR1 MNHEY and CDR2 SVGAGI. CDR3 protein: CASSSQLQRGSYEQYF. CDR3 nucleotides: TGTGCCAGCAGTTCACAGCTCCAGCGGGGCTCCTACGAGCAGTACTTC.

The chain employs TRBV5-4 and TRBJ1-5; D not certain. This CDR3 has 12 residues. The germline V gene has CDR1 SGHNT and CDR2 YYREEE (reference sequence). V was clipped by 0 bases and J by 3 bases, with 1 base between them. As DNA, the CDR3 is TGTGCCAGCAGCTTGGACAATCAGCCCCAGCATTTT. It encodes CASSLDNQPQHF.

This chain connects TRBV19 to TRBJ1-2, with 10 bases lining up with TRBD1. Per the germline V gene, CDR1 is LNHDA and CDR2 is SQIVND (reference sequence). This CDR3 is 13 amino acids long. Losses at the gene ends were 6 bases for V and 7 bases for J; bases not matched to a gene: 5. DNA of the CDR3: TGTGCCAGTAGCCCGGGACAGGGGCCTGGCTACACCTTC. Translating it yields CASSPGQGPGYTF.

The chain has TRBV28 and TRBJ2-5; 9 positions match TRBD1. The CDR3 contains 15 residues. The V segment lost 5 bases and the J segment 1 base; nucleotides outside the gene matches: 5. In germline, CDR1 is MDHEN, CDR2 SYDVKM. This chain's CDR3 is CASSHLQGAQETQYF. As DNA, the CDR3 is TGTGCCAGCAGTCACTTACAGGGGGCCCAAGAGACCCAGTACTTC.

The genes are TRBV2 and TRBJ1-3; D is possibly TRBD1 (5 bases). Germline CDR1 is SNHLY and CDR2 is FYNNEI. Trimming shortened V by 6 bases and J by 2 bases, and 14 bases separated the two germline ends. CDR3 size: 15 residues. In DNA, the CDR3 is TGTGCCAGCAGCCTGACAGCGGATGCTGGAAACACCATATATTTT. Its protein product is CASSLTADAGNTIYF.

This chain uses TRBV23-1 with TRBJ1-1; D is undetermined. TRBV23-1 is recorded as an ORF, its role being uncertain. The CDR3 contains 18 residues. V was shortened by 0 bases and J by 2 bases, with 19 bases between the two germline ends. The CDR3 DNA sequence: TGCGCCAGCAGTCAATCATGTCAGTGGATCGGCCCAAACACTGAAGCTTTCTTT. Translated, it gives CASSQSCQWIGPNTEAFF.

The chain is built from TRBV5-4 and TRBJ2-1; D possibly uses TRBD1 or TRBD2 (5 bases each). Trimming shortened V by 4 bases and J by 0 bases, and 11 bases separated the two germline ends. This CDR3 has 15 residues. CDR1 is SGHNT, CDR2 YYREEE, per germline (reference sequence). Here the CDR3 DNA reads TGTGCCAGCAGCCCGGGGCCTAACTCCTACAATGAGCAGTTCTTC. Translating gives CASSPGPNSYNEQFF.

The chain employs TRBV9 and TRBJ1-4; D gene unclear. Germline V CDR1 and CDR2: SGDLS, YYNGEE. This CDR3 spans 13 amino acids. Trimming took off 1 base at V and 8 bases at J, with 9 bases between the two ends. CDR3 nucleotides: TGTGCCAGCAGCGTACAGATAGGGGAAAAACTGTTTTTT. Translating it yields CASSVQIGEKLFF.

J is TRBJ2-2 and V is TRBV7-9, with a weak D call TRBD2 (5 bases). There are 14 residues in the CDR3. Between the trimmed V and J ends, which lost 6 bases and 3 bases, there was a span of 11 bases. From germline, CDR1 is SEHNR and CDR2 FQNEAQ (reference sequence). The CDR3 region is CASSLMGDTGELFF. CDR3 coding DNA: TGTGCCAGCAGTTTAATGGGAGACACCGGGGAGCTGTTTTTT.

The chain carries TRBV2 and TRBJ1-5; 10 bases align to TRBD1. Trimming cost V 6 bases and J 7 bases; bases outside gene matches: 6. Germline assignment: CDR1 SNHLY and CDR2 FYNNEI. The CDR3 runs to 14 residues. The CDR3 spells CASRTTGGRQPQHF. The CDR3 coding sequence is TGTGCCAGCAGAACGACAGGGGGCCGGCAGCCCCAGCATTTT.

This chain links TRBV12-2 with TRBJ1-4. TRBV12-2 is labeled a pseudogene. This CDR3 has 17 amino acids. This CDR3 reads CASLTGSVPTGNEKLFF. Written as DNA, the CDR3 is TGTGCAAGTCTAACGGGGTCGGTCCCGACGGGTAATGAAAAACTGTTTTTT.

The CDR3 region has the DNA TGCAGCGTTGAAGATTCAGGGGGCTCAGATACGCAGTATTTT. This translates into CSVEDSGGSDTQYF. V gene TRBV29-1 combines with J gene TRBJ2-3; 8 positions agree with TRBD1. There are 14 residues in the CDR3. Germline V gene data show CDR1 as SQVTM and CDR2 as ANQGSEA. Trimming cost V 0 bases and J 4 bases; bases outside gene matches: 3.